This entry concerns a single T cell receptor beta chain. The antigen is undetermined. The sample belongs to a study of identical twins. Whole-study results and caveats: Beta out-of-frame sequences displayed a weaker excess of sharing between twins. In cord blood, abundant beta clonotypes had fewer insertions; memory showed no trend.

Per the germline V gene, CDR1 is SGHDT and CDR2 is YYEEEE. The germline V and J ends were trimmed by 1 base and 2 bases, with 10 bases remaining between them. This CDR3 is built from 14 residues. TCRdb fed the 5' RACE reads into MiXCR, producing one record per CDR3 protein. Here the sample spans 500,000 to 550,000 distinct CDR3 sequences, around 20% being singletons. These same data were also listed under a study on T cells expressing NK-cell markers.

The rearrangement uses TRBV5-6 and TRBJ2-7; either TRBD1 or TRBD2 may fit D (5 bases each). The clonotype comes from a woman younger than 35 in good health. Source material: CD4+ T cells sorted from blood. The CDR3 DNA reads TGTGCCAGCAGCTTGCGGGACGGGACCTACGAGCAGTACTTC. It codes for CASSLRDGTYEQYF. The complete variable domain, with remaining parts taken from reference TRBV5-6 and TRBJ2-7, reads DAGVTQSPTHLIKTRGQQVTLRCSPKSGHDTVSWYQQALGQGPQFIFQYYEEEERQRGNFPDRFSGHQFPNYSSELNVNALLLGDSALYLCASSLRDGTYEQYFGPGTRLTVT.